This T cell receptor (beta chain) was captured in a study of CD8+CD57+ T cells in acquired aplastic anemia. The study, taken as a whole, reports: The study identified more than 25 CD8+ CDR3 sequences shared by patients and controls.

Profiles of TCR beta VDJ and CDR3 were generated from a genomic DNA template. TCRdb reprocessed the reads via MiXCR and lists one record per CDR3 protein. The sample contains 100,000 to 150,000 distinct CDR3 sequences, over 55% of which appear only once. The CDR3 runs to 13 residues. V dropped 0 bases and J dropped 4 bases, with 6 bases sitting between them. CDR1 LNHNV and CDR2 YYDKDF come from the germline V gene (reference sequence). As for this clonotype: Its cognate antigen is unknown.

For sequencing, patients were chosen who had shown expansion of CD8+CD57+ cells by flow cytometry. There were no patients without severe acquired aplastic anemia. All patients were therapy-naive when blood was sampled. Sequenced sample: sorted CD4+, CD8+, or CD8+CD57+ T cells (not recorded which) from PBMCs. The receptor was derived from a human donor with aplastic anemia. The chain carries TRBV15 and TRBJ2-5; D unresolved. CDR3 protein: CATSREVGETQYF. The CDR3 DNA follows: TGTGCCACCAGCAGAGAAGTGGGAGAGACCCAGTACTTC.